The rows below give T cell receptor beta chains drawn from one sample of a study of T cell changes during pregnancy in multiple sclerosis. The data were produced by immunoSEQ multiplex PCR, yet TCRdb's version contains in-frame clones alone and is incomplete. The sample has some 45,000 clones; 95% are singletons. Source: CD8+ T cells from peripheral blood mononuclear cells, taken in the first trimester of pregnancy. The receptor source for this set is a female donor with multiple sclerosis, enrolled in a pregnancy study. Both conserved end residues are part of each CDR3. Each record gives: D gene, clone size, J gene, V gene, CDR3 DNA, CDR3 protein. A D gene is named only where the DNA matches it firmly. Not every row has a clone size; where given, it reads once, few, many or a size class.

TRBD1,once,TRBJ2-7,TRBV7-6,TGTGCCAGCAGCTTAGAGTGGACAGGGGGATCCGAGCAGTACTTC,CASSLEWTGGSEQYF
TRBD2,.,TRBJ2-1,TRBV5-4,TGTGCCAGCAGCTTGGCCGCTAGCGGGTCCGAGCAGTTCTTC,CASSLAASGSEQFF
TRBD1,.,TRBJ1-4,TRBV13,TGTGCCAGCAGCTTAGGCCCGGGACAGGTGAATAATGAAAAACTGTTTTTT,CASSLGPGQVNNEKLFF
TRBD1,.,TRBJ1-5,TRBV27,TGTGCCAGAACAGGGACAGGCAACAGTCAGCCCCAGCATTTT,CARTGTGNSQPQHF
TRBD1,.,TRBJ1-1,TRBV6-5,TGTGCCAGCAGTTGGGTAGGGGGCGCAGGGACTGAAGCTTTCTTT,CASSWVGGAGTEAFF
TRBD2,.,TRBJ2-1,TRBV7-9,TGTGCCAGCAGCTCCGGACTAGCGGGAGCGGAAAATGAGCAGTTCTTC,CASSSGLAGAENEQFF
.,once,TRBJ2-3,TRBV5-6,TGTGCCAGCAGCTTGGTGTCGGCAGATACGCAGTATTTT,CASSLVSADTQYF
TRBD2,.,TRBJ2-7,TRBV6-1,TGTGCCAGCAGTCCATTCGGGACTAGCTCCGAGCAGTACTTC,CASSPFGTSSEQYF
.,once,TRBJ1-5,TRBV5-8,TGTGCCAGTAATGGGGCGTCTAGACAGCAGAATCAGCCCCAGCATTTT,CASNGASRQQNQPQHF
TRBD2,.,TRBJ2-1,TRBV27,TGTGCCAGCAGTTTCGGGGGGAGGAATGAGCAGTTCTTC,CASSFGGRNEQFF
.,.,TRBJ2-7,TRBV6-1,TGTGCCAGCAGTGAAGCACCACGGGAGCAGTACTTC,CASSEAPREQYF
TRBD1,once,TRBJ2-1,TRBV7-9,TGTGCCAGCAGCTCGACAGGGAGCTCCTACAATGAGCAGTTCTTC,CASSSTGSSYNEQFF
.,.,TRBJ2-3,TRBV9,TGTGCCAGCAGCGGGGCCCGGGGAGATACGCAGTATTTT,CASSGARGDTQYF
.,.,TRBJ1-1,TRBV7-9,TGTGCCAGCAGCCAATTGGGGAGTCCCATGAACACTGAAGCTTTCTTT,CASSQLGSPMNTEAFF
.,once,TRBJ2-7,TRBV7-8,TGTGCCAGCAGACAAGCCCCTTGGACACTTCCTTACGAGCAGTACTTC,CASRQAPWTLPYEQYF
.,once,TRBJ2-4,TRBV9,TGTGCCAGCAGCCCCAAGGCTATAAACAGGGACATTCAGTACTTC,CASSPKAINRDIQYF
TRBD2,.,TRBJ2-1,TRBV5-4,TGTGCCATCTCGGAAGAGCGGGAGGGTTACAATGAGCAGTTCTTC,CAISEEREGYNEQFF
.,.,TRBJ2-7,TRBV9,TGTGCCAGCACGGGTGCCGGCTCCTACGAGCAGTACTTC,CASTGAGSYEQYF
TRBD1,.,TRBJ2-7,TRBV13,TGTGCCAGCAGCTTAGACAGGGGGCCAACCTACGAGCAGTACTTC,CASSLDRGPTYEQYF
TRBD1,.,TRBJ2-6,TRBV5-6,TGTGCCAGCAGCGGGGGACAGCCCTCTGGGGCCAACGTCCTGACTTTC,CASSGGQPSGANVLTF
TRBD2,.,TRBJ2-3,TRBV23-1,TGCGCCAGCAGAAACGAGCGGGGAACCACAGATACGCAGTATTTT,CASRNERGTTDTQYF
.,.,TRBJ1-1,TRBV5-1,TGCGCCAGCAGCTTGGGCCGCGAGTGGGAAGCTTTCTTT,CASSLGREWEAFF
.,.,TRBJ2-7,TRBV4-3,TGCGCCAGCAGCCAAGCTGCTACCTACGAGCAGTACTTC,CASSQAATYEQYF
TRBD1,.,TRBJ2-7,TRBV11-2,TGTGCCAGCAGCCAACAGGGGCTGACCTACGAGCAGTACTTC,CASSQQGLTYEQYF
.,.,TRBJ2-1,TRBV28,TGTGCCAGCAGACTACTAGATGAGCAGTTCTTC,CASRLLDEQFF
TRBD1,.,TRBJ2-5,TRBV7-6,TGTGCCAGCAGCTTAGCCGACAGGGCCGTAGAGACCCAGTACTTC,CASSLADRAVETQYF
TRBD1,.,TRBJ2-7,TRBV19,TGTGCCAGTAGTTTCGGGACAGGTTCCTACGAGCAGTACTTC,CASSFGTGSYEQYF
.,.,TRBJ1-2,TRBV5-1,TGCGCCAGCAGCTTGGGGTCGGTCGAGGGAAAAAGCTTC,CASSLGSVEGKSF
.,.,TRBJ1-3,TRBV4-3,TGCGCCAGCAGCCAAGACATTTCAATCTCTGGAAACACCATATATTTT,CASSQDISISGNTIYF
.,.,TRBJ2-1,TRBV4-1,TGCGCCAGCAGCTTCCCCCGTCAAACTACAGGAGATGAGCAGTTCTTC,CASSFPRQTTGDEQFF
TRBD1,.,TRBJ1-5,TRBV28,TGTGCCAGCAGTCCGGGACAGCTCTGGCAGCCCCAGCATTTT,CASSPGQLWQPQHF
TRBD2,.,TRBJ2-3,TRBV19,TGTGCCAGTAGTCCCACTAGCGGTCAGGTGGATACGCAGTATTTT,CASSPTSGQVDTQYF
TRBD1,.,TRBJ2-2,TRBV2,TGTGCCAGCAGTGTACTCCGGGACAGGGTGGACACCGGGGAGCTGTTTTTT,CASSVLRDRVDTGELFF
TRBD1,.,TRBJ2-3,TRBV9,TGTGCCAGCAGCGTAGAAAGACAGGGGGCTTTTACAGATACGCAGTATTTT,CASSVERQGAFTDTQYF
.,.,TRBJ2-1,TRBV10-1,TGCGCCAGCACTAGCGAGTACAATGAGCAGTTCTTC,CASTSEYNEQFF
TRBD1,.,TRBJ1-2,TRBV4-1,TGCGCCAGCAGCCAAGGGACAGGGGAACTTTTAACCTATGGCTACACCTTC,CASSQGTGELLTYGYTF
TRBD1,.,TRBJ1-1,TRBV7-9,TGTGCCAGCAGACGTCCACAGGGGAGGCCTGAAGCTTTCTTT,CASRRPQGRPEAFF
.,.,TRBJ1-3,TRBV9,TGTGCCAGCAGCGTAGCGCGGGGAGAGGGAAACACCATATATTTT,CASSVARGEGNTIYF
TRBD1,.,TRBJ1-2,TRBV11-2,TGTGCCAGCAGCTTAGCCCCTGGACAGGGCTATGGCTACACCTTC,CASSLAPGQGYGYTF
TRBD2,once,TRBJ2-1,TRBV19,TGTGCCAGTAGTAGTTCGACTAGCTATGGCTTCTACAATGAGCAGTTCTTC,CASSSSTSYGFYNEQFF
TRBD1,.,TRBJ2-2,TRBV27,TGTGCCAGCAGTTTAGGGGCGTGGACAGGGGGACCCGGGGAGCTGTTTTTT,CASSLGAWTGGPGELFF
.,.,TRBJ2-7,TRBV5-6,TGTGCCAGCAGCTTCGGTGGGACTGGACCCTACGAGCAGTACTTC,CASSFGGTGPYEQYF